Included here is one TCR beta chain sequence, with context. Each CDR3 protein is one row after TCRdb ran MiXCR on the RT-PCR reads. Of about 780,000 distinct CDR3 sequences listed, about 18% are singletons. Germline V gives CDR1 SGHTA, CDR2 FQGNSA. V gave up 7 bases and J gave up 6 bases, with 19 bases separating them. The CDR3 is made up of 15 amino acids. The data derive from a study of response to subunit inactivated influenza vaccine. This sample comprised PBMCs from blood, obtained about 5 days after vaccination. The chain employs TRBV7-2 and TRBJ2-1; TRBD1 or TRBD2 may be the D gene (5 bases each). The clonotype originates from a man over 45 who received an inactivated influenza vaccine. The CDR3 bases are TGTGCCAGCAATCTGGGACGGAGCTCTGGCAATGAGCAGTTCTTC. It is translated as CASNLGRSSGNEQFF.